The rows below give T cell receptor beta chains drawn from one sample of a study of T cell repertoires in cytomegalovirus infection. TCRdb processed the reads anew with MiXCR; each CDR3 protein has one entry. This table has about 920,000 distinct CDR3 sequences, less than 35% appearing once. These receptors' targets are unknown. Sequencing used cultured CD8+ T cells from PBMCs, obtained from culture after CMV antigen stimulation. The receptors were gathered from a human donor in good health (CMV status not recorded). Some clones in this sample may be carry-over from other donors' samples. The CDR3 runs from the conserved cysteine through the conserved F or W. A D gene is named only where the DNA matches it firmly. Clone sizes are given selectively: once, few, many, or a class where the clone is expanded.

V gene: TRBV25-1; J gene: TRBJ2-1; CDR3 length: 18; clone size: NA; D gene: NA; CDR3 DNA: TGTGCCAGCAGTGAATATTTTCCCGACGAAATTGGGGACAATGAGCAGTTCTTC; CDR3 protein: CASSEYFPDEIGDNEQFF
V gene: TRBV12-3/TRBV12-4; J gene: TRBJ2-7; CDR3 length: 15; clone size: many; D gene: TRBD1; CDR3 DNA: TGTGCCAGCAGTCGGACAGGTTTAAGCTCCTACGAGCAGTACTTC; CDR3 protein: CASSRTGLSSYEQYF
V gene: TRBV4-1; J gene: TRBJ1-1; CDR3 length: 12; clone size: few; D gene: TRBD1; CDR3 DNA: TGCGCCAGCAGGGCAGGGGGTCCTGAAGCTTTCTTT; CDR3 protein: CASRAGGPEAFF
V gene: TRBV2; J gene: TRBJ2-1; CDR3 length: 15; clone size: few; D gene: TRBD2; CDR3 DNA: TGTGCCAGCAGAGCGGGGGTTCGGACCTACAATGAGCAGTTCTTC; CDR3 protein: CASRAGVRTYNEQFF
V gene: TRBV7-6; J gene: TRBJ2-1; CDR3 length: 17; clone size: few; D gene: TRBD2; CDR3 DNA: TGTGCCAGCAGCTCTGCCCCTAGCGGGGGGGCCTACAATGAGCAGTTCTTC; CDR3 protein: CASSSAPSGGAYNEQFF
V gene: TRBV7-2; J gene: TRBJ1-1; CDR3 length: 16; clone size: NA; D gene: NA; CDR3 DNA: TGTGCCAACAGCTTAGGTGGCAGGGCCCCGAACACTGAAGCTTTCTTT; CDR3 protein: CANSLGGRAPNTEAFF
V gene: TRBV19; J gene: TRBJ1-5; CDR3 length: 19; clone size: once; D gene: NA; CDR3 DNA: TGTGCCAGTAGTATTATCGCAGTAATAGCGGGTGATGGCAATCAGCCCCAGCATTTT; CDR3 protein: CASSIIAVIAGDGNQPQHF
V gene: TRBV7-9; J gene: TRBJ1-5; CDR3 length: 17; clone size: many; D gene: NA; CDR3 DNA: TGTGCCAGCAGCCCCTTAGTAGGACAGTCCTTCAATCAGCCCCAGCATTTT; CDR3 protein: CASSPLVGQSFNQPQHF
V gene: TRBV19; J gene: TRBJ1-3; CDR3 length: 14; clone size: NA; D gene: TRBD1; CDR3 DNA: TGTGCCAGTAGCGACAGGGGGGGAGGAAACACCATATATTTT; CDR3 protein: CASSDRGGGNTIYF
V gene: TRBV6-2/TRBV6-3; J gene: TRBJ1-6; CDR3 length: 14; clone size: NA; D gene: TRBD1; CDR3 DNA: TGTGCCAGCAGTTACACTTCTGCGGGGACAGCCTTTGCCTTT; CDR3 protein: CASSYTSAGTAFAF
V gene: TRBV11-3; J gene: TRBJ2-5; CDR3 length: 14; clone size: few; D gene: NA; CDR3 DNA: TGTGCCAGCAGCATACTAGGGGACCAAGAGACCCAGTACTTC; CDR3 protein: CASSILGDQETQYF
V gene: TRBV7-6; J gene: TRBJ2-2; CDR3 length: 16; clone size: many; D gene: TRBD2; CDR3 DNA: TGTGCCAGCAGCTTCGGGACTAGCGGTAACACCGGGGAGCTGTTTTTT; CDR3 protein: CASSFGTSGNTGELFF
V gene: TRBV4-3; J gene: TRBJ2-1; CDR3 length: 18; clone size: many; D gene: NA; CDR3 DNA: TGCGCCAGCAGCCAAGACTTTAGGTGGGAGTCCATCTACAATGAGCAGTTCTTC; CDR3 protein: CASSQDFRWESIYNEQFF
V gene: TRBV7-9; J gene: TRBJ1-1; CDR3 length: 14; clone size: few; D gene: NA; CDR3 DNA: TGTGTATTTCCGCAGATGATAGGGCAGTTGGAAGCTTTCTTT; CDR3 protein: CVFPQMIGQLEAFF
V gene: TRBV2; J gene: TRBJ2-3; CDR3 length: 13; clone size: once; D gene: NA; CDR3 DNA: TGTGCCAGCAAGGACCCGATCACAGATACGCAGTATTTT; CDR3 protein: CASKDPITDTQYF
V gene: TRBV12-3/TRBV12-4; J gene: TRBJ2-1; CDR3 length: 14; clone size: NA; D gene: NA; CDR3 DNA: TGTGCCATCTCGGGCCTCCCGGGTATGGGTGAGCAGTTCTTC; CDR3 protein: CAISGLPGMGEQFF
V gene: TRBV7-9; J gene: TRBJ2-3; CDR3 length: 16; clone size: NA; D gene: NA; CDR3 DNA: TGTGCCAGCAGCGACTCATCCGACAGGCCGGCTGGTACGCAGTATTTT; CDR3 protein: CASSDSSDRPAGTQYF
V gene: TRBV6-2/TRBV6-3; J gene: TRBJ1-1; CDR3 length: 12; clone size: NA; D gene: NA; CDR3 DNA: TGTGCCAGCAATACCTTTGGCACTGAAGCTTTCTTT; CDR3 protein: CASNTFGTEAFF
V gene: TRBV4-3; J gene: TRBJ1-2; CDR3 length: 17; clone size: few; D gene: NA; CDR3 DNA: TGCGCCAGCAGCCAAGTTCGACAGCTCCTCTACAACTATGGCTACACCTTC; CDR3 protein: CASSQVRQLLYNYGYTF
V gene: TRBV6-6; J gene: TRBJ1-4; CDR3 length: 14; clone size: NA; D gene: TRBD1; CDR3 DNA: TGTGCCAGTGGAACAGGGGGCTTCGGTGAAAAACTGTTTTTT; CDR3 protein: CASGTGGFGEKLFF
V gene: TRBV7-8; J gene: TRBJ1-3; CDR3 length: 19; clone size: many; D gene: TRBD1; CDR3 DNA: TGTGCCAGCAGGCCGAACACTGGGACAGGGGATATTTCTGGAAACACCATATATTTT; CDR3 protein: CASRPNTGTGDISGNTIYF
V gene: TRBV28; J gene: TRBJ2-3; CDR3 length: 16; clone size: NA; D gene: NA; CDR3 DNA: TGTGCCAGCACCCTTGGGGCGGCGGGCTCCACAGATACGCAGTATTTT; CDR3 protein: CASTLGAAGSTDTQYF
V gene: TRBV12-3/TRBV12-4; J gene: TRBJ1-5; CDR3 length: 14; clone size: NA; D gene: NA; CDR3 DNA: TGTGCCAGCAGGGGAGAGGGCGCCAATCAGCCCCAGCATTTT; CDR3 protein: CASRGEGANQPQHF
V gene: TRBV20-1; J gene: TRBJ2-5; CDR3 length: 15; clone size: NA; D gene: NA; CDR3 DNA: TGCAGTGCTGGGCCTTTGGGGCCCTGGAGGGAGACCCAGTACTTC; CDR3 protein: CSAGPLGPWRETQYF
V gene: TRBV6-8; J gene: TRBJ2-1; CDR3 length: 17; clone size: NA; D gene: TRBD2; CDR3 DNA: TGTGCCAGCAGTTACTCGGGACTAGCGGACCCCTTTGGTGAGCAGTTCTTC; CDR3 protein: CASSYSGLADPFGEQFF
V gene: TRBV11-2; J gene: TRBJ2-5; CDR3 length: 15; clone size: many; D gene: NA; CDR3 DNA: TGTGCCAGCAGCTTAGAAGCGGCGGCACGGGAGACCCAGTACTTC; CDR3 protein: CASSLEAAARETQYF
V gene: TRBV20-1; J gene: TRBJ1-5; CDR3 length: 13; clone size: NA; D gene: NA; CDR3 DNA: TGCAGTGCAAAAGGGAGGGGCAATCAGCCCCAGCATTTT; CDR3 protein: CSAKGRGNQPQHF
V gene: TRBV7-2; J gene: TRBJ1-5; CDR3 length: 16; clone size: many; D gene: NA; CDR3 DNA: TGTGCCAGCAGCCTCGGGACAAGCTATAGCAATCAGCCCCAGCATTTT; CDR3 protein: CASSLGTSYSNQPQHF
V gene: TRBV4-1; J gene: TRBJ2-5; CDR3 length: 16; clone size: NA; D gene: NA; CDR3 DNA: TGCGCCAGCAGCCAAGATAACAGGCTCCCTGGTGAGACCCAGTACTTC; CDR3 protein: CASSQDNRLPGETQYF
V gene: TRBV20-1; J gene: TRBJ1-4; CDR3 length: 14; clone size: NA; D gene: TRBD1; CDR3 DNA: TGCAGTGGAGTTCTCAGGGGGCCAAATGAAAAACTGTTTTTT; CDR3 protein: CSGVLRGPNEKLFF
V gene: TRBV19; J gene: TRBJ1-2; CDR3 length: 13; clone size: NA; D gene: NA; CDR3 DNA: TGTGCCAGCAAGACAGGAGCCTGGGGTGGCTACACCTTC; CDR3 protein: CASKTGAWGGYTF
V gene: TRBV4-1; J gene: TRBJ2-3; CDR3 length: 17; clone size: NA; D gene: TRBD2; CDR3 DNA: TGCGCCAGCAGCCAAGGTCGGGGCACTAGCGCACCAGATACGCAGTATTTT; CDR3 protein: CASSQGRGTSAPDTQYF
V gene: TRBV27; J gene: TRBJ1-4; CDR3 length: 14; clone size: NA; D gene: NA; CDR3 DNA: TGTGCCAGCAGTTTCGGCATTCATAATGAAAAGCTGTTTTTT; CDR3 protein: CASSFGIHNEKLFF
V gene: TRBV6-2/TRBV6-3; J gene: TRBJ2-2; CDR3 length: 14; clone size: few; D gene: TRBD2; CDR3 DNA: TGTGCCAGCAGTGGACTAGCGTACACCGGGGAGCTGTTTTTT; CDR3 protein: CASSGLAYTGELFF
V gene: TRBV4-3; J gene: TRBJ1-1; CDR3 length: 15; clone size: few; D gene: NA; CDR3 DNA: TGCGCCAGCAGCCAAGAGAGGGGGGGCTGGACTGAAGCTTTCTTT; CDR3 protein: CASSQERGGWTEAFF
V gene: TRBV6-5; J gene: TRBJ2-1; CDR3 length: 19; clone size: NA; D gene: NA; CDR3 DNA: TGTGCCAGCAGTTATGGAGGGAGGCGGGGGCGAAGCTCCTACAATGAGCAGTTCTTC; CDR3 protein: CASSYGGRRGRSSYNEQFF
V gene: TRBV10-3; J gene: TRBJ2-1; CDR3 length: 12; clone size: NA; D gene: NA; CDR3 DNA: TGTGCCATCAGGCTCAGTGAAAATGAGCAGTTCTTC; CDR3 protein: CAIRLSENEQFF